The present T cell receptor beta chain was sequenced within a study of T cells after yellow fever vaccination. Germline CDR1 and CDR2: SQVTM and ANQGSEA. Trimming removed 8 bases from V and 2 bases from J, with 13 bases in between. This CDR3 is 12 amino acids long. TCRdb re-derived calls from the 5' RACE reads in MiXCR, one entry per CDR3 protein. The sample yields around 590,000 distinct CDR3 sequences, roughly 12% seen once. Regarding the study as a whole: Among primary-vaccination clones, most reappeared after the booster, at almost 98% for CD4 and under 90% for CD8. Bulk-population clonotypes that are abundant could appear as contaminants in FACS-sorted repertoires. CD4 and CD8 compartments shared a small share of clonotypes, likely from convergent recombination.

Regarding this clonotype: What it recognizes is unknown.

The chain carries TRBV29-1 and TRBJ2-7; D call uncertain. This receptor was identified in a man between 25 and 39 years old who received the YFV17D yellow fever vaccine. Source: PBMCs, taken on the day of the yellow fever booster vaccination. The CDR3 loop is CSFKSTAYEQYF. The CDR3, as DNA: TGCAGCTTTAAGAGTACGGCCTACGAGCAGTACTTC.